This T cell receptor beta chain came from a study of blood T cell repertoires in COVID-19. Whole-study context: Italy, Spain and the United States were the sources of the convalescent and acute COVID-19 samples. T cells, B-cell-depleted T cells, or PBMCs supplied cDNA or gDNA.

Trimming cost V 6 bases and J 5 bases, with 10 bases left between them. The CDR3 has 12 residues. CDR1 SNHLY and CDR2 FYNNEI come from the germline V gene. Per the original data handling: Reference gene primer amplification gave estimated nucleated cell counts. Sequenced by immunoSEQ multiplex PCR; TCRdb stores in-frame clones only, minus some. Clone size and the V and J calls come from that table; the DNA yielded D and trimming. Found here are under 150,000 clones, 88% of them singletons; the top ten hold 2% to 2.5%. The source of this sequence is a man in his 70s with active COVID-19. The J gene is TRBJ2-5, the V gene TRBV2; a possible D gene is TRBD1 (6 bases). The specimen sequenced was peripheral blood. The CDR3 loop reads CASRERGETQYF. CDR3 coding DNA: TGTGCCAGCAGGGAGAGGGGGGAGACCCAGTACTTC.